This T cell receptor beta chain was obtained from a study of T cells after somatic rescue of genetic block. Sequencing was performed with immunoSEQ multiplex PCR; in TCRdb, only in-frame clones are kept and a portion is missing. Among some 67,000 clones, about 91% were seen once, and the ten largest hold around 3%. CDR1 MNHNS and CDR2 SASEGT come from the germline V gene. There are 14 residues in the CDR3. Germline trimming cut 7 bases from V and 4 bases from J; bases unmatched to any gene: 7. This sequence was found in a man aged 35-49 years. The chain employs TRBV6-1 and TRBJ2-3, with 8 bases matching TRBD1. The sequenced sample consisted of peripheral blood mononuclear cells (PBMCs). The CDR3 sequence is CASKWQGAPDTQYF. The CDR3 DNA follows: TGTGCCAGCAAATGGCAGGGGGCCCCAGATACGCAGTATTTT.